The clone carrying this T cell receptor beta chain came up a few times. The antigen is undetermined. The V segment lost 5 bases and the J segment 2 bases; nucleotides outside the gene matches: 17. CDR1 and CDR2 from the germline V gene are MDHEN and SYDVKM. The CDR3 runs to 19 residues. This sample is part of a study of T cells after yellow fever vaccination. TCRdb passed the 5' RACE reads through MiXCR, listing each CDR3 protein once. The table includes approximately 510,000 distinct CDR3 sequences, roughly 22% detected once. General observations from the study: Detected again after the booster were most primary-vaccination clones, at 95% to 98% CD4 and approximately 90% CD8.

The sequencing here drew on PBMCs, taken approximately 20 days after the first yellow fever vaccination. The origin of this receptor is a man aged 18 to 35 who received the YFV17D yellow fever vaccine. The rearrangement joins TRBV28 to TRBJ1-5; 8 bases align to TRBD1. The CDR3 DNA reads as TGTGCCAGCAGTCCAGACTTCGACAGGGGAAGGGGGGGCAATCAGCCCCAGCATTTT. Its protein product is CASSPDFDRGRGGNQPQHF.